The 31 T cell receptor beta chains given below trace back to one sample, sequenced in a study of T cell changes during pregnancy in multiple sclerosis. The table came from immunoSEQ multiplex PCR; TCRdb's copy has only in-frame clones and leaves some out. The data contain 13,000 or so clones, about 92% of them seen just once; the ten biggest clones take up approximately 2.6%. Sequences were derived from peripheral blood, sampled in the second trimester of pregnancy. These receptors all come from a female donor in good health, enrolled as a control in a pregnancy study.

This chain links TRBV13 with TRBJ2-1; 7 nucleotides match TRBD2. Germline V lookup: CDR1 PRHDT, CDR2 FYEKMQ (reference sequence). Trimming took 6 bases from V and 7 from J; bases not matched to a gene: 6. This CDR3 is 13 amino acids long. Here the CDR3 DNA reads TGTGCCAGCAGGTTGACTAGCCCGAATGAGCAGTTCTTC. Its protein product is CASRLTSPNEQFF. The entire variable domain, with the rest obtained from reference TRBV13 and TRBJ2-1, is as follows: AAGVIQSPRHLIKEKRETATLKCYPIPRHDTVYWYQQGPGQDPQFLISFYEKMQSDKGSIPDRFSAQQFSDYHSELNMSSLELGDSALYFCASRLTSPNEQFFGPGTRLTVL.

The CDR3: CASSLVAASGSYKVYNEQFF. DNA of the CDR3: TGCGCCAGCAGCTTGGTGGCGGCTAGCGGGAGTTATAAGGTCTACAATGAGCAGTTCTTC. V gene TRBV5-1 combines with J gene TRBJ2-1; 10 positions agree with TRBD2. The germline V gene encodes CDR1 SGHRS and CDR2 YFSETQ. The CDR3 spans 20 residues. V lost 0 bases and J lost 3; bases outside the gene matches: 15.

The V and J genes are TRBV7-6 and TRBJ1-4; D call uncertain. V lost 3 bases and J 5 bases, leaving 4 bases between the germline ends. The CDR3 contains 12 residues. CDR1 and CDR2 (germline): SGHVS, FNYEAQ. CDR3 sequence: CASSFSNEKLFF. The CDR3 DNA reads TGTGCCAGCAGCTTCTCGAATGAAAAACTGTTTTTT.

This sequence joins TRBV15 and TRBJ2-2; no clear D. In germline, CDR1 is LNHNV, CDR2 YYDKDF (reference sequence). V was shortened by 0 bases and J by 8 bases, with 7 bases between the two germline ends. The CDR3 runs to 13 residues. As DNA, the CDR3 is TGTGCCACCAGCAGAGATCTTTCGGGGGAGCTGTTTTTT. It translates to CATSRDLSGELFF. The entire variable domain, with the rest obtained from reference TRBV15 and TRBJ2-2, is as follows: DAMVIQNPRYQVTQFGKPVTLSCSQTLNHNVMYWYQQKSSQAPKLLFHYYDKDFNNEADTPDNFQSRRPNTSFCFLDIRSPGLGDTAMYLCATSRDLSGELFFGEGSRLTVL.

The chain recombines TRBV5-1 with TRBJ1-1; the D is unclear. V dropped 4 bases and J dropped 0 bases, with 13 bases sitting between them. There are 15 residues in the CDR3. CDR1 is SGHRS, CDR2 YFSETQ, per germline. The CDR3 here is CASSPLGRMNTEAFF. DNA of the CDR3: TGCGCCAGCAGCCCGCTAGGTCGAATGAACACTGAAGCTTTCTTT.

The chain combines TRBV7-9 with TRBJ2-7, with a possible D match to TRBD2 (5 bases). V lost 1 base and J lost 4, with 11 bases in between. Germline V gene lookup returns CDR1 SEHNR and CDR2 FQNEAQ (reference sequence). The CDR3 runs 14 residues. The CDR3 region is CASSLGGRGYEQYF. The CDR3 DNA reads TGTGCCAGCAGCTTAGGAGGGAGAGGTTACGAGCAGTACTTC.

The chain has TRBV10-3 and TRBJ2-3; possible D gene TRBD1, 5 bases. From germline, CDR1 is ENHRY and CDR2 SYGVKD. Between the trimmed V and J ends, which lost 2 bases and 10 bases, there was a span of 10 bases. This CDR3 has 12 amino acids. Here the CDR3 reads CAISERGDAQYF. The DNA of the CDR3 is TGTGCCATCAGTGAGAGGGGTGATGCGCAGTATTTT.

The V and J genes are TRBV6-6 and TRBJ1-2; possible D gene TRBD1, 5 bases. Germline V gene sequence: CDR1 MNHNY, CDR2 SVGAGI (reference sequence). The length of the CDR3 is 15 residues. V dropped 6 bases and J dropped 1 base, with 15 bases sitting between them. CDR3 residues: CASRPGGLFNYGYTF. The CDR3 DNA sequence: TGTGCCAGCAGGCCCGGGGGTCTTTTTAACTATGGCTACACCTTC.

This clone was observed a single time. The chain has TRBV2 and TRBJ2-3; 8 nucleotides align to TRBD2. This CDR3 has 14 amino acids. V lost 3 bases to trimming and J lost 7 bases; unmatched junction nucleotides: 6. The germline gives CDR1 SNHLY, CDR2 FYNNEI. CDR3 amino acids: CASSDRSGGYTQYF. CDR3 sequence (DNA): TGTGCCAGCAGTGACCGGAGCGGGGGATATACGCAGTATTTT.

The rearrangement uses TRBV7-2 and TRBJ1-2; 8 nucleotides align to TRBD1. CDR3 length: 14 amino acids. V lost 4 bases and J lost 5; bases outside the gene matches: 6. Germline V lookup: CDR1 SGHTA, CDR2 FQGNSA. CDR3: CASSSDRGLYGYTF. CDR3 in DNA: TGTGCCAGCAGCTCCGACAGGGGCCTTTATGGCTACACCTTC.

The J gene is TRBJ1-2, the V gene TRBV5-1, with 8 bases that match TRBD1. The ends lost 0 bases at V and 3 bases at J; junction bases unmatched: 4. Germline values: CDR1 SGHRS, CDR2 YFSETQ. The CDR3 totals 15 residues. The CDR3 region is CASSLDPQGDYGYTF. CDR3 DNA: TGCGCCAGCAGCTTGGACCCACAGGGGGACTATGGCTACACCTTC.

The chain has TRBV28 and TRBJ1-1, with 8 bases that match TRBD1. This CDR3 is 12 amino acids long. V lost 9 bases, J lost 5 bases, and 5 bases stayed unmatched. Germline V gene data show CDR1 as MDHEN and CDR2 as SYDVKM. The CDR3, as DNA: TGTGCCAGTTCGACAGGGGCGACTGAAGCTTTCTTT. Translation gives CASSTGATEAFF.

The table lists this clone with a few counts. The CDR3 coding sequence is TGTGCCAGCAGCTTGGGTCGGGACAGGGAAGCTTTCTTT. Amino acids: CASSLGRDREAFF. This chain links TRBV5-4 with TRBJ1-1, with 8 bases lining up with TRBD1. After removal of 0 bases from V and 8 bases from J, the junction contained 3 bases not matched to a gene. The germline V gene encodes CDR1 SGHNT and CDR2 YYREEE (reference sequence). The CDR3 length is 13 residues.

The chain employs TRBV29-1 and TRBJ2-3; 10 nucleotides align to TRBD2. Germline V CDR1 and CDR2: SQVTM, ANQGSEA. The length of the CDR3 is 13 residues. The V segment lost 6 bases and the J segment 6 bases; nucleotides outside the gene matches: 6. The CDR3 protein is CSVGASGSDTQYF. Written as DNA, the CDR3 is TGCAGCGTGGGGGCTAGCGGGAGTGATACGCAGTATTTT.

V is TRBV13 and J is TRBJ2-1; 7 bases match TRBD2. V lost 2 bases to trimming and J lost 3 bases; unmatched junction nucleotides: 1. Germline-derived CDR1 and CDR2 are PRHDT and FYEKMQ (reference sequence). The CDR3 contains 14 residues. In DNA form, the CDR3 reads TGTGCCAGCAGCTTACTAGCGGTCTACAATGAGCAGTTCTTC. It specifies CASSLLAVYNEQFF.

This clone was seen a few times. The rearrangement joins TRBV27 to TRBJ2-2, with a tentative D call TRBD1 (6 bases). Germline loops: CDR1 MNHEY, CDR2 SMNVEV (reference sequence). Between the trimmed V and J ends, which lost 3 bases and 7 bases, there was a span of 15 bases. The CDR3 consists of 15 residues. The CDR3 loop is CASSFRVGDNGELFF. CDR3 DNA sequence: TGTGCCAGCAGTTTCAGGGTAGGGGACAACGGGGAGCTGTTTTTT.

The CDR3 bases are TGTGCCAGCAGCCCCCAGGGTGGTACTGAAGCTTTCTTT. The encoded protein is CASSPQGGTEAFF. The gene calls are TRBV7-9 and TRBJ1-1; D possibly corresponds to TRBD1 (5 bases). Trimming left V 5 bases short and J 5 bases short, with 12 bases between. The germline CDR1 and CDR2 sequences are SEHNR and FQNEAQ (reference sequence). The CDR3 contains 13 residues.

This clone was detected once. CDR3 loop: CASSLSRLGYTF. The CDR3 region has the DNA TGTGCCAGCAGTTTATCGCGGCTGGGCTACACCTTC. J is TRBJ1-2 and V is TRBV28; no firm D call. This CDR3 has 12 amino acids. The V end was cut by 1 base, the J end by 8 bases, with 8 bases between. The germline CDR1 and CDR2 sequences are MDHEN and SYDVKM.

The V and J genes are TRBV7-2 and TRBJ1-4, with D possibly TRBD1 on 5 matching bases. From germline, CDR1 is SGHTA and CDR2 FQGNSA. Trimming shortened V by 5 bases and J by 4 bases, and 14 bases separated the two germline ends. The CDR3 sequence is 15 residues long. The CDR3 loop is CASSPQGWGNEKLFF. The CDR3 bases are TGTGCCAGCAGCCCCCAGGGTTGGGGTAATGAAAAACTGTTTTTT.

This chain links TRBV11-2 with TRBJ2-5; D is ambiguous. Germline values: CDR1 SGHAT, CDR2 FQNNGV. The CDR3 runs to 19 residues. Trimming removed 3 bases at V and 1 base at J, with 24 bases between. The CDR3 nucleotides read TGTGCCAGCAGCTTCATCTACTTCTTATCGGGTGTATCCCAAGAGACCCAGTACTTC. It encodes CASSFIYFLSGVSQETQYF.

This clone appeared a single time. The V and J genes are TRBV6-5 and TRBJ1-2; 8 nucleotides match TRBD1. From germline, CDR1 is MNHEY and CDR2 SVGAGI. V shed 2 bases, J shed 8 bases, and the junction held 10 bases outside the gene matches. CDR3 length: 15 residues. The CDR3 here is CASSYGGRGQLGYTF. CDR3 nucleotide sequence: TGTGCCAGCAGTTACGGCGGCAGGGGGCAACTGGGCTACACCTTC.

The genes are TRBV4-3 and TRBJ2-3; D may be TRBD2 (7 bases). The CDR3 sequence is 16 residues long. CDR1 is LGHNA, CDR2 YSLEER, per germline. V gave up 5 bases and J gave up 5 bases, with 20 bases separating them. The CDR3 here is CASSATPGEGEDTQYF. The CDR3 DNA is TGCGCCAGCAGCGCCACACCAGGGGAGGGAGAAGATACGCAGTATTTT.

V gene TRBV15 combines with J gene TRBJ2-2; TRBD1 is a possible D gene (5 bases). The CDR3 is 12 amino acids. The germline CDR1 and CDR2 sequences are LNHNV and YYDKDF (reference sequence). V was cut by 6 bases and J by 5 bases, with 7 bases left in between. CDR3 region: CATRGVTGELFF. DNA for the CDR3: TGTGCCACCAGAGGGGTGACCGGGGAGCTGTTTTTT.

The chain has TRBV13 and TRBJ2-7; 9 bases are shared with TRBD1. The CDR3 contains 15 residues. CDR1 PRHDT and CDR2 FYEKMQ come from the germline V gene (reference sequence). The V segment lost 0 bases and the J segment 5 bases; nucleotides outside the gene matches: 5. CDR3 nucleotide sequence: TGTGCCAGCAGCTTAGGCGGGACAGGGAGGAACGAGCAGTACTTC. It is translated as CASSLGGTGRNEQYF.

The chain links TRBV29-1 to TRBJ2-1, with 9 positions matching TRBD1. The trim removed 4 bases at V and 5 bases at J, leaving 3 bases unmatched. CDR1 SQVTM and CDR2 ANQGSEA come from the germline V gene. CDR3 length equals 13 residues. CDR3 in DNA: TGCAGCGTTGGACAGGGGGGAAACAATGAGCAGTTCTTC. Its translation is CSVGQGGNNEQFF.

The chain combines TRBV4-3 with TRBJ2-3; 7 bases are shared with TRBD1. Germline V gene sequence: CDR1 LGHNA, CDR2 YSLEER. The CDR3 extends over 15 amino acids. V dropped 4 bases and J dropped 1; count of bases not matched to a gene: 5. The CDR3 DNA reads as TGCGCCAGCAGCCTCCGGGACAGACGCACAGATACGCAGTATTTT. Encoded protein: CASSLRDRRTDTQYF.

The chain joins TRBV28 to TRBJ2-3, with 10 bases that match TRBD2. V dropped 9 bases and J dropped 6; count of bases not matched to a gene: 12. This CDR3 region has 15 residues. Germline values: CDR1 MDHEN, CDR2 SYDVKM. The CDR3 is CASQWGLAPPDTQYF. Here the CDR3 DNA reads TGTGCCAGTCAATGGGGACTAGCGCCCCCCGATACGCAGTATTTT.

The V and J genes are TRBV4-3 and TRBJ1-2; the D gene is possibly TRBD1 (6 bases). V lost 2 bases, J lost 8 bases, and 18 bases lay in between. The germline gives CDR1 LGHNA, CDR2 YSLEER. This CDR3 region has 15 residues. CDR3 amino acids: CASSQYTGTLDGYTF. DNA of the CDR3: TGCGCCAGCAGCCAATACACCGGGACACTTGACGGCTACACCTTC.

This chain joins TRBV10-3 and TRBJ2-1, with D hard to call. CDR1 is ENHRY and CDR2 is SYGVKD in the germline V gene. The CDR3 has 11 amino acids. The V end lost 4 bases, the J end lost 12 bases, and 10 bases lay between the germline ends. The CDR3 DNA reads TGTGCCATCAGTGTCGGCACGGGGCAGTTCTTC. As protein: CAISVGTGQFF.

The CDR3 bases are TGTGCCAGCAGTGCAGGGGTGGAAAGCTATGGCTACACCTTC. Residues: CASSAGVESYGYTF. The chain recombines TRBV6-5 with TRBJ1-2; D perhaps matches TRBD1 (6 bases). V was shortened by 5 bases and J by 4 bases, with 14 bases between the two germline ends. The CDR3 length is 14 residues. Germline V gene lookup returns CDR1 MNHEY and CDR2 SVGAGI.

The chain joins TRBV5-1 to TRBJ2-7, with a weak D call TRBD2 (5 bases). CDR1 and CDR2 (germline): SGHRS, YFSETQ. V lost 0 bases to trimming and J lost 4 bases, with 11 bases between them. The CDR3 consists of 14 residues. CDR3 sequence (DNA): TGCGCCAGCAGCTTGGGGGAGACCGGTTACGAGCAGTACTTC. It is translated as CASSLGETGYEQYF.